The 9 T cell receptor beta chains listed next were all sequenced from one sample in a study of blood T cell repertoires in COVID-19. The repertoire was sequenced with immunoSEQ multiplex PCR; TCRdb's copy has only in-frame clones and lacks some. Here the sample spans tens of thousands of clones, around 89% being singletons. The specimen sequenced was peripheral blood. The receptor set was obtained from a human donor in a cohort sampled during active COVID-19.

The V and J genes are TRBV5-1 and TRBJ1-1, with TRBD1 identical over 9 bases. The ends lost 0 bases at V and 1 base at J; junction bases unmatched: 4. CDR1 and CDR2 (germline): SGHRS, YFSETQ. CDR3 length: 16 residues. CDR3 coding DNA: TGCGCCAGCAGCTTGGGGGGACAGGGCCCGAACACTGAAGCTTTCTTT. It encodes CASSLGGQGPNTEAFF.

The chain joins TRBV9 to TRBJ2-1, with 11 bases aligning to TRBD2. The CDR3 length is 16 residues. CDR1 is SGDLS, CDR2 YYNGEE, per germline. V gave up 0 bases and J gave up 7 bases; unmatched junction bases: 6. The CDR3 protein is CASSVAPSGGLNEQFF. Here the CDR3 DNA reads TGTGCCAGCAGCGTAGCCCCTAGCGGGGGGTTGAATGAGCAGTTCTTC.

The chain recombines TRBV19 with TRBJ1-1; TRBD1 might be the D (6 bases). CDR1 is LNHDA, CDR2 SQIVND, per germline (reference sequence). V lost 2 bases to trimming and J lost 8 bases, with 15 bases between them. The CDR3 totals 14 residues. CDR3 amino acids: CASSIMGAAPEAFF. CDR3 in DNA: TGTGCCAGTAGTATAATGGGGGCCGCCCCGGAAGCTTTCTTT.

The chain combines TRBV11-2 with TRBJ1-5, with a tentative D call TRBD1 (5 bases). Trimming shortened V by 4 bases and J by 7 bases, and 17 bases separated the two germline ends. The CDR3 consists of 15 residues. The germline V gene has CDR1 SGHAT and CDR2 FQNNGV. This CDR3 is CASSSSPVRGQPQHF. As DNA, the CDR3 is TGTGCCAGCAGCTCCTCTCCAGTGCGGGGCCAGCCCCAGCATTTT.

This clone has more than one count but fewer than ten. The chain joins TRBV7-2 to TRBJ1-5, with 7 bases identical to TRBD1. Germline lookup yields CDR1 SGHTA and CDR2 FQGNSA. The CDR3 sequence is 14 residues long. Trimming cost V 3 bases and J 4 bases; bases outside gene matches: 3. This chain's CDR3 is CASSFQTGNQPQHF. The CDR3 nucleotides are TGTGCCAGCAGCTTTCAGACAGGGAATCAGCCCCAGCATTTT. Variable domain in full (rest from reference TRBV7-2 and TRBJ1-5): GAGVSQSPSNKVTEKGKDVELRCDPISGHTALYWYRQSLGQGLEFLIYFQGNSAPDKSGLPSDRFSAERTGGSVSTLTIQRTQQEDSAVYLCASSFQTGNQPQHFGDGTRLSIL.

V gene TRBV2 combines with J gene TRBJ2-2; a possible D gene is TRBD1 (5 bases). Germline V gene sequence: CDR1 SNHLY, CDR2 FYNNEI. CDR3 length equals 14 residues. Trimming removed 8 bases at V and 7 bases at J, with 17 bases between. CDR3 sequence reads: CASQIWGVGGELFF. In nucleotides, the CDR3 is TGTGCCAGCCAGATTTGGGGCGTCGGCGGGGAGCTGTTTTTT.

The gene calls are TRBV6-1 and TRBJ2-7; 7 bases line up with TRBD2. This CDR3 has 15 amino acids. The germline CDR1 and CDR2 sequences are MNHNS and SASEGT. After removal of 2 bases from V and 2 bases from J, the junction contained 6 bases not matched to a gene. For the CDR3, the DNA is TGTGCCAGCAGTGAAATGTCGGGAGGACCCTACGAGCAGTACTTC. This encodes CASSEMSGGPYEQYF.

This clone was observed a few times. V is TRBV9 and J is TRBJ2-1, with D unclear. Trimming stripped 0 bases from V and 0 bases from J, with 10 bases between. CDR1 SGDLS and CDR2 YYNGEE come from the germline V gene. The length of the CDR3 is 16 residues. This CDR3 is CASSVADWSSYNEQFF. The CDR3 DNA reads as TGTGCCAGCAGCGTAGCTGACTGGAGCTCCTACAATGAGCAGTTCTTC.

The rearrangement links TRBV5-6 to TRBJ2-7; possibly TRBD2 for D (5 bases). The CDR3 spans 12 residues. Germline V lookup: CDR1 SGHDT, CDR2 YYEEEE. V lost 1 base and J 3 bases, leaving 5 bases between the germline ends. Here the CDR3 DNA reads TGTGCCAGCAGCTTGCGGGGCTACGAGCAGTACTTC. Translated: CASSLRGYEQYF.